Each of the 26 T cell receptor beta chains below was sequenced from the same sample in a study of lymphopenia after photon versus proton radiotherapy. Assay used: immunoSEQ multiplex PCR; TCRdb lists only in-frame clones, some missing. The sample has 50,000 to 70,000 clones; about nine tenths are singletons. The sample here was peripheral blood, taken from a patient treated with proton-based radiotherapy. The origin of the receptors is an elderly man with esophageal cancer.

The rearrangement uses TRBV27 and TRBJ1-1; a weak D match, TRBD1 (6 bases). The V gene lost 5 bases and the J gene lost 1 base, with 20 bases spanning the gap. The CDR3 is made up of 17 amino acids. Germline values: CDR1 MNHEY, CDR2 SMNVEV (reference sequence). The CDR3 loop is CASSPPPGSRGNTEAFF. The CDR3 DNA reads TGTGCCAGCAGTCCACCCCCCGGGTCCAGGGGGAACACTGAAGCTTTCTTT.

This sequence joins TRBV5-8 and TRBJ2-3, with 8 bases fitting TRBD1. The CDR3 is made up of 14 amino acids. Losses at the gene ends were 4 bases for V and 3 bases for J; bases not matched to a gene: 4. Germline V gene sequence: CDR1 SGHTS, CDR2 YDEGEE. This chain's CDR3 is CASSLRTGTDTQYF. Written as DNA, the CDR3 is TGTGCCAGCAGCCTCCGGACAGGGACAGATACGCAGTATTTT.

The V call is TRBV27, the J call TRBJ1-1, with TRBD1 identical over 10 bases. This CDR3 contains 14 residues. V trimming: 5 bases; J trimming: 4 bases; junction bases outside the gene matches: 4. Germline CDR1 reads MNHEY; CDR2 reads SMNVEV (reference sequence). The CDR3 DNA reads as TGTGCCAGCAGTCCCAGGGACAGGGGCACTGAAGCTTTCTTT. Protein product: CASSPRDRGTEAFF.

The rearrangement links TRBV5-1 to TRBJ1-3, with no clear D. Germline lookup yields CDR1 SGHRS and CDR2 YFSETQ. The CDR3 is 15 residues long. The V end lost 0 bases, the J end lost 2 bases, and 9 bases lay between the germline ends. CDR3 nucleotide sequence: TGCGCCAGCAGCTTGGGGGGTGGCGCTGGAAACACCATATATTTT. It encodes CASSLGGGAGNTIYF.

This chain links TRBV18 with TRBJ1-1, with D uncertain. The CDR3 is made up of 16 amino acids. V lost 3 bases to trimming and J lost 1 base, with 15 bases between them. Germline values: CDR1 KGHSH, CDR2 LQKENI. CDR3 amino acids: CASSPSGRRGNTEAFF. The CDR3 region has the DNA TGTGCCAGCTCACCCTCCGGCAGGAGAGGGAACACTGAAGCTTTCTTT. Drawing the rest from reference TRBV18 and TRBJ1-1, the complete variable domain is NAGVMQNPRHLVRRRGQEARLRCSPMKGHSHVYWYRQLPEEGLKFMVYLQKENIIDESGMPKERFSAEFPKEGPSILRIQQVVRGDSAAYFCASSPSGRRGNTEAFFGQGTRLTVV.

The J gene is TRBJ2-5, the V gene TRBV7-9, with D possibly TRBD1 on 5 matching bases. CDR1 is SEHNR and CDR2 is FQNEAQ in the germline V gene (reference sequence). V gave up 2 bases and J gave up 7 bases, with 11 bases separating them. There are 13 residues in the CDR3. The DNA of the CDR3 is TGTGCCAGCAGCTTATCAGCCCAGGGGACCCAGTACTTC. Translated, it gives CASSLSAQGTQYF.

The chain combines TRBV29-1 with TRBJ1-2; D gene uncertain. Germline V CDR1 and CDR2: SQVTM, ANQGSEA. V was cut by 7 bases and J by 7 bases, with 19 bases left in between. CDR3 size: 13 residues. The chain's CDR3 is CSARGPSPGGYTF. The CDR3 nucleotides read TGCAGCGCCCGTGGACCGTCTCCGGGTGGCTACACCTTC.

As concerns this clone: A much larger clone lies a single base off, so this may be a read error. The J gene is TRBJ1-5, the V gene TRBV6-1; 10 nucleotides line up with TRBD1. Trimming cost V 6 bases and J 6 bases; bases outside gene matches: 2. The CDR3 is made up of 13 amino acids. In germline, CDR1 is MNHNS, CDR2 SASEGT. The CDR3 loop reads CASSWDRGQPQHF. The CDR3 coding sequence is TGTGCCAGCAGCTGGGACAGGGGTCAGCCCCAGCATTTT.

The gene calls are TRBV5-1 and TRBJ2-1, with D tentatively TRBD1 (6 bases). The CDR3 length is 15 residues. Trimming pared 4 bases from V and 5 bases from J, leaving 16 bases between. Germline assignment: CDR1 SGHRS and CDR2 YFSETQ. CDR3 nucleotides: TGCGCCAGCAGCGCCCAGGTGACAGGCAACAATGAGCAGTTCTTC. Its translation: CASSAQVTGNNEQFF.

The chain is built from TRBV7-2 and TRBJ2-7; TRBD1 might be the D (5 bases). The CDR3 spans 12 residues. Germline V gene sequence: CDR1 SGHTA, CDR2 FQGNSA. The V and J ends lost 3 bases and 6 bases respectively, with 9 bases between them. The CDR3 loop reads CASSLRQTEQYF. CDR3 bases: TGTGCCAGCAGCTTGCGACAGACCGAGCAGTACTTC.

The J gene is TRBJ2-7, the V gene TRBV15; the D is unclear. V was trimmed by 0 bases and J by 6 bases, leaving 12 bases between them. There are 14 residues in the CDR3. CDR1 and CDR2 (germline): LNHNV, YYDKDF (reference sequence). CDR3 amino acids: CATSRDLRRGEQYF. The CDR3 nucleotides read TGTGCCACCAGCAGAGATCTGAGGCGTGGCGAGCAGTACTTC.

The rearrangement links TRBV6-5 to TRBJ2-3; TRBD2 might be the D (5 bases). Germline V gene lookup returns CDR1 MNHEY and CDR2 SVGAGI. The CDR3 spans 15 residues. V gave up 0 bases and J gave up 4 bases, with 11 bases separating them. In DNA form, the CDR3 reads TGTGCCAGCAGTTACTCTCGGGGTTTGGCAGATACGCAGTATTTT. Its translation: CASSYSRGLADTQYF.

J is TRBJ1-2 and V is TRBV18; D call uncertain. Per germline, CDR1 KGHSH and CDR2 LQKENI. CDR3 length equals 14 residues. The V gene lost 2 bases and the J gene lost 5 bases, with 12 bases spanning the gap. The CDR3 is CASSPEYRGYGYTF. CDR3 coding DNA: TGTGCCAGCTCACCAGAATACAGAGGATATGGCTACACCTTC.

The chain recombines TRBV27 with TRBJ1-1; D gene unclear. The CDR3 covers 14 residues. With 0 bases removed from V and 5 bases from J, the gap between germline ends came to 10 bases. CDR1 is MNHEY, CDR2 SMNVEV, per germline (reference sequence). The CDR3 protein is CASSLSYGGTEAFF. The CDR3, as DNA: TGTGCCAGCAGTTTATCGTATGGTGGGACTGAAGCTTTCTTT.

By proportion, this clone is medium-sized (0.01 to 0.1%). One end of the junction does not line up with germline, which may come from a read error. The chain joins TRBV6-5 to TRBJ2-7; 9 bases are a match to TRBD1. The CDR3 covers 10 residues. Germline lookup yields CDR1 MNHEY and CDR2 SVGAGI. DNA of the CDR3: TGTGCCAGCAGTTACCGGGACAGGGTGTTC. Its translation: CASSYRDRVF.

The V and J genes are TRBV28 and TRBJ1-1; D gene ambiguous. V gave up 3 bases and J gave up 3 bases, with 23 bases separating them. The CDR3 contains 18 residues. CDR1 MDHEN and CDR2 SYDVKM come from the germline V gene. The CDR3 spells CASSFVPRAAHWYTEAFF. Here the CDR3 DNA reads TGTGCCAGCAGTTTCGTTCCAAGGGCTGCGCATTGGTACACTGAAGCTTTCTTT.

This sequence joins TRBV7-8 and TRBJ2-3, with D hard to call. This CDR3 has 14 residues. V lost 5 bases, J lost 6 bases, and 15 bases lay in between. In germline, CDR1 is SGHVS, CDR2 FQNEAQ. CDR3 loop: CASSTRHGSDTQYF. The DNA of the CDR3 is TGTGCCAGCAGCACCAGACATGGTTCCGATACGCAGTATTTT.

The chain employs TRBV4-3 and TRBJ2-3; the D is unclear. V was pared by 5 bases and J by 3 bases, with 6 bases between. CDR3 length equals 12 residues. CDR1 is LGHNA and CDR2 is YSLEER in the germline V gene. The CDR3 region is CASSSQTDTQYF. CDR3 nucleotide sequence: TGCGCCAGCAGCTCCCAGACAGATACGCAGTATTTT.

The rearrangement uses TRBV30 and TRBJ1-6, with D tentatively TRBD1 (6 bases). Trimming left V 2 bases short and J 5 bases short, with 10 bases between. The CDR3 consists of 14 residues. Per the germline V gene, CDR1 is GTSNPN and CDR2 is SVGIG (reference sequence). CDR3 nucleotides: TGTGCCTGGAGTCAGGGACACAATAATTCACCCCTCCACTTT. It yields the protein CAWSQGHNNSPLHF.

This clone came up a few times. The chain has TRBV29-1 and TRBJ2-7; D remains ambiguous. The CDR3 loop spans 12 amino acids. The germline gives CDR1 SQVTM, CDR2 ANQGSEA. Trimming removed 4 bases at V and 6 bases at J, with 13 bases between. CDR3 loop: CSVGKSAGEQYF. The CDR3 DNA follows: TGCAGCGTTGGGAAATCGGCCGGCGAGCAGTACTTC.

This clone was seen a single time. The chain uses TRBV7-9 and TRBJ1-2, with a weak D call TRBD1 (6 bases). Looked up from germline, CDR1 is SEHNR and CDR2 is FQNEAQ (reference sequence). This CDR3 comprises 13 residues. Trimming pared 3 bases from V and 7 bases from J, leaving 12 bases between. CDR3 residues: CASSFNRDGGYTF. CDR3 nucleotide sequence: TGTGCCAGCAGCTTCAACAGGGATGGTGGCTACACCTTC.

The chain has TRBV6-1 and TRBJ1-2; D not certain. Germline V gives CDR1 MNHNS, CDR2 SASEGT. V was shortened by 7 bases and J by 2 bases, with 8 bases between the two germline ends. The length of the CDR3 is 12 residues. CDR3 sequence (DNA): TGTGCCAGCAACCATGTGAACTATGGCTACACCTTC. Translation gives CASNHVNYGYTF.

The gene calls are TRBV18 and TRBJ1-2; 7 nucleotides match TRBD1. Germline CDR1 is KGHSH and CDR2 is LQKENI. The junction had 11 bases not matched to a gene; V was cut back by 6 bases and J by 1 base. The CDR3 covers 16 residues. CDR3: CASSPIRDRSNYGYTF. Written as DNA, the CDR3 is TGTGCCAGCTCCCCAATCCGGGACAGAAGTAACTATGGCTACACCTTC.

This chain connects TRBV27 to TRBJ2-4; the D is unclear. This CDR3 has 12 residues. The germline gives CDR1 MNHEY, CDR2 SMNVEV (reference sequence). V dropped 3 bases and J dropped 9 bases, with 9 bases sitting between them. CDR3 region: CASSFAGGIQYF. The CDR3 nucleotides read TGTGCCAGCAGTTTTGCAGGCGGCATTCAGTACTTC.

As regards this clone: This likely comes from a read error, as the CDR3 has no conserved phenylalanine or tryptophan at its end. The V and J genes are TRBV7-8 and TRBJ2-7; D unclear. Trimming removed 0 bases from V and 4 bases from J, with 7 bases in between. This CDR3 is 13 amino acids long. Germline CDR1 and CDR2: SGHVS and FQNEAQ. The CDR3 spells CASSLAAGYEQYL. DNA of the CDR3: TGTGCCAGCAGCTTAGCTGCTGGGTACGAGCAGTACCTC.

This chain links TRBV7-8 with TRBJ1-5; D remains unclear. CDR3 length: 16 residues. CDR1 and CDR2 (germline): SGHVS, FQNEAQ. V shed 1 base and J shed 0 bases, with 10 bases lying between them. Written as DNA, the CDR3 is TGTGCCAGCAGCTTAGTGCCGGAGTATAGCAATCAGCCCCAGCATTTT. Its protein product is CASSLVPEYSNQPQHF.